Shown below are 15 T cell receptor beta chains from a single sample sequenced in a study of OX40 agonist ivuxolimab in advanced cancers. Library preparation was by the immunoSEQ multiplex PCR assay. The clones in this table, taken by TCRdb from immuneACCESS, are in-frame only. Not every clone is retained; where verified, under half of the shortfall comes from an unresolved V gene, and the cause of the rest is unknown. The sample has under 150,000 clones on record, 75% to 90% of them singletons. Around 0.57% of the sample goes to the ten largest clones. Specimen: CD4+ or CD8+ T cells sorted from blood, collected in a trial of the OX40 agonist ivuxolimab. All receptors come from an adult with an advanced solid tumor such as melanoma, head and neck, liver or kidney cancer.

The rearrangement links TRBV7-9 to TRBJ1-3; no definite D call. Germline CDR1 SEHNR, CDR2 FQNEAQ (reference sequence). V gave up 2 bases and J gave up 0 bases, with 11 bases separating them. The CDR3 totals 16 residues. The DNA for the CDR3 is TGTGCCAGCAGCTTATCGGGTGGAGGCTCTGGAAACACCATATATTTT. This codes for CASSLSGGGSGNTIYF.

This clone was observed once. The chain uses TRBV7-2 and TRBJ1-3; D is ambiguous. Germline CDR1 SGHTA, CDR2 FQGNSA. V was clipped by 5 bases and J by 1 base, with 9 bases between them. The CDR3 totals 14 residues. DNA for the CDR3: TGTGCCAGCAGCATCAGTAGTTCTGGAAACACCATATATTTT. Residues: CASSISSSGNTIYF.

The rearrangement links TRBV27 to TRBJ2-3; D is uncertain. V was shortened by 4 bases and J by 1 base, with 9 bases between the two germline ends. Germline lookup yields CDR1 MNHEY and CDR2 SMNVEV (reference sequence). CDR3 length: 14 amino acids. The CDR3 reads CASSSHSGTDTQYF. The CDR3 DNA sequence: TGTGCCAGCAGTTCCCATTCCGGCACAGATACGCAGTATTTT.

V and J are TRBV19 and TRBJ2-7; D not resolved. Germline V gene data show CDR1 as LNHDA and CDR2 as SQIVND (reference sequence). Trimming shortened V by 7 bases and J by 2 bases, and 15 bases separated the two germline ends. There are 14 residues in the CDR3. The CDR3 protein is CASTSKDLTYEQYF. In DNA form, the CDR3 reads TGTGCCAGTACTTCAAAGGACCTTACCTACGAGCAGTACTTC.

This chain joins TRBV11-3 and TRBJ2-1, with D possibly TRBD2 on 6 matching bases. CDR1 is SGHNT, CDR2 YENEEA, per germline. V shed 5 bases and J shed 5 bases, with 19 bases lying between them. This CDR3 is 16 amino acids long. The CDR3, as DNA: TGTGCCAGCAGCCCGACCCCGGGACTCACGGACAATGAGCAGTTCTTC. Amino acid sequence: CASSPTPGLTDNEQFF.

The chain carries TRBV29-1 and TRBJ1-1; D unresolved. The CDR3 covers 16 residues. Germline V lookup: CDR1 SQVTM, CDR2 ANQGSEA. The V gene lost 1 base and the J gene lost 1 base, with 16 bases spanning the gap. In DNA, the CDR3 is TGCAGCGTTGAAGGTCTTGGTGGTGGCAAGAACACTGAAGCTTTCTTT. Residues: CSVEGLGGGKNTEAFF.

This rearrangement joins TRBV28 to TRBJ1-1; tentative D call: TRBD1 (6 bases). The V end lost 7 bases, the J end lost 10 bases, and 22 bases lay between the germline ends. CDR1 MDHEN and CDR2 SYDVKM come from the germline V gene. CDR3 length equals 14 residues. The CDR3 DNA reads TGTGCCAGCATACCCCCCGAGGGGGTGGTAGTAGCTTTCTTT. Translating gives CASIPPEGVVVAFF.

This clone has only one observation. The chain carries TRBV25-1 and TRBJ2-3; TRBD2 agrees at 9 bases. The CDR3 consists of 16 residues. CDR1 and CDR2 from the germline V gene are MGHDK and SYGVNS. V was pared by 5 bases and J by 8 bases, with 14 bases of the junction left unmatched. For the CDR3, the DNA is TGTGCCAGCAGTACTCTACTAGCGGGTGATCTAGGTACGCAGTATTTT. It is translated as CASSTLLAGDLGTQYF.

This clone was observed a single time. The chain couples TRBV6-6 to TRBJ2-7; perhaps TRBD2 as D (6 bases). The CDR3 loop spans 15 amino acids. V shed 0 bases and J shed 1 base, with 10 bases lying between them. Germline-derived CDR1 and CDR2 are MNHNY and SVGAGI (reference sequence). DNA of the CDR3: TGTGCCAGCAGTTACTCTGGCGGGGTTTCCTACGAGCAGTACTTC. Residues: CASSYSGGVSYEQYF.

The V gene is TRBV18, the J gene TRBJ1-5; the D gene is possibly TRBD1 (5 bases). The CDR3 runs to 13 residues. V gave up 5 bases and J gave up 5 bases, with 10 bases separating them. Germline V gives CDR1 KGHSH, CDR2 LQKENI. The CDR3 loop reads CASSAGGDQPQHF. The CDR3 nucleotides read TGTGCCAGCTCAGCGGGGGGGGATCAGCCCCAGCATTTT. Full variable domain (outside the CDR3, taken from reference TRBV18 and TRBJ1-5): NAGVMQNPRHLVRRRGQEARLRCSPMKGHSHVYWYRQLPEEGLKFMVYLQKENIIDESGMPKERFSAEFPKEGPSILRIQQVVRGDSAAYFCASSAGGDQPQHFGDGTRLSIL.

CDR3 nucleotide sequence: TGTGCCAGTAGTTACAGGGAAGGCAATCAGCCCCAGCATTTT. Its protein is CASSYREGNQPQHF. The chain carries TRBV19 and TRBJ1-5, with D perhaps matching TRBD1 (6 bases). V was trimmed by 5 bases and J by 2 bases, leaving 10 bases between them. This CDR3 contains 14 residues. Germline V gives CDR1 LNHDA, CDR2 SQIVND (reference sequence).

This chain uses TRBV11-2 with TRBJ1-3; D is ambiguous. Germline-derived CDR1 and CDR2 are SGHAT and FQNNGV. Trimming took off 1 base at V and 4 bases at J, with 11 bases between the two ends. The CDR3 is 15 amino acids. CDR3 sequence reads: CASSLVDGKGNTIYF. CDR3 nucleotides: TGTGCCAGCAGCTTAGTCGACGGAAAGGGAAACACCATATATTTT. Using reference TRBV11-2 and TRBJ1-3 for the parts outside the CDR3, the full variable domain is EAGVAQSPRYKIIEKRQSVAFWCNPISGHATLYWYQQILGQGPKLLIQFQNNGVVDDSQLPKDRFSAERLKGVDSTLKIQPAKLEDSAVYLCASSLVDGKGNTIYFGEGSWLTVV.

V usage is TRBV28 and J usage is TRBJ2-1, with D perhaps assigned TRBD1 or TRBD2 (5 bases each). V gave up 7 bases and J gave up 10 bases, with 14 bases separating them. Per germline, CDR1 MDHEN and CDR2 SYDVKM. The CDR3 is 12 residues long. CDR3 coding DNA: TGTGCCAGCACGGAAATGGGGGACGAGCAGTTCTTC. Its translation: CASTEMGDEQFF.

The chain has TRBV28 and TRBJ2-7; tentatively, D is TRBD1 (9 bases). Trimming removed 6 bases from V and 7 bases from J, with 22 bases in between. Germline CDR1 reads MDHEN; CDR2 reads SYDVKM. The CDR3 length is 15 residues. CDR3 sequence: CASRRGGTGSREQYF. In DNA, the CDR3 is TGTGCCAGCAGACGCGGGGGGACAGGGAGTAGGGAGCAGTACTTC.

The chain recombines TRBV7-2 with TRBJ1-2; possibly TRBD1 for D (6 bases). There are 15 residues in the CDR3. V shed 7 bases and J shed 4 bases, with 19 bases lying between them. CDR1 SGHTA and CDR2 FQGNSA come from the germline V gene. The DNA of the CDR3 is TGTGCCAGCACCCCGCCCCAGGGGCTCGGCTATGGCTACACCTTC. This gives the protein CASTPPQGLGYGYTF. Complete variable domain (other parts from reference TRBV7-2 and TRBJ1-2): GAGVSQSPSNKVTEKGKDVELRCDPISGHTALYWYRQSLGQGLEFLIYFQGNSAPDKSGLPSDRFSAERTGGSVSTLTIQRTQQEDSAVYLCASTPPQGLGYGYTFGSGTRLTVV.